The rows below give T cell receptor beta chains drawn from one sample of a study of blood T cells in healthy people across ages. MiXCR was run by TCRdb on the 5' RACE reads, yielding one entry per CDR3 protein. Here the sample spans 1.5 million to 2 million distinct CDR3 sequences, roughly 27% being singletons. Sequencing used blood. These receptors all stem from a woman between 25 and 40 years old in good health. CDR3s include the opening cysteine and the closing phenylalanine or tryptophan. The order of the fields is J gene, V gene, CDR3 length, clone size, D gene, CDR3 protein, CDR3 DNA. A D gene is named only where the DNA matches it firmly. The size of a clone is reported for some rows only, either as once, few or many, or as a class for expanded clones.

>TRBJ2-1|TRBV6-2/TRBV6-3|16|few|TRBD2
CASSKRTSGRGDEQFF
TGTGCCAGCAGCAAAAGGACTAGCGGGAGGGGCGATGAGCAGTTCTTC
>TRBJ2-6|TRBV9|15|many|.
CASASGSSGANVLTF
TGTGCCAGCGCCTCCGGGAGCTCTGGGGCCAACGTCCTGACTTTC
>TRBJ1-5|TRBV4-1|15|few|.
CASSQVSGGNQPQHF
TGCGCCAGCAGCCAAGTTAGCGGGGGCAATCAGCCCCAGCATTTT
>TRBJ1-1|TRBV12-3/TRBV12-4|12|.|.
CASGSGGAEAFF
TGTGCCAGCGGTTCCGGGGGAGCTGAAGCTTTCTTT
>TRBJ2-7|TRBV19|15|.|.
CASSKTGRLLSEQYF
TGTGCCAGTAGTAAAACGGGACGCCTACTATCCGAGCAGTACTTC
>TRBJ2-5|TRBV29-1|13|many|.
CSVGVQGPETQYF
TGCAGCGTTGGGGTACAGGGTCCAGAGACCCAGTACTTC
>TRBJ2-7|TRBV6-5|12|few|.
CASSYTGSEQYF
TGTGCCAGCAGTTATACGGGGAGCGAGCAGTACTTC
>TRBJ1-2|TRBV5-5|12|many|TRBD1
CASSPDREGYTF
TGTGCCAGCAGCCCTGACAGGGAAGGCTACACCTTC
>TRBJ2-1|TRBV5-1|14|many|TRBD2
CASSWGLAGGEQFF
TGCGCCAGCAGCTGGGGACTAGCGGGGGGTGAGCAGTTCTTC
>TRBJ2-3|TRBV10-3|16|.|TRBD1
CAITLGQDPSTDTQYF
TGTGCCATCACCCTGGGACAGGATCCTAGCACAGATACGCAGTATTTT
>TRBJ1-2|TRBV9|13|many|TRBD1
CASRGTESYGYTF
TGTGCCAGCAGGGGGACAGAATCCTATGGCTACACCTTC
>TRBJ1-2|TRBV20-1|13|few|.
CSAWDTSNYGYTF
TGCAGTGCTTGGGACACCTCTAACTATGGCTACACCTTC
>TRBJ1-2|TRBV12-3/TRBV12-4|12|.|.
CASSWISSGYTF
TGTGCCAGCAGCTGGATTAGTTCGGGCTACACCTTC
>TRBJ2-3|TRBV5-5|13|.|.
CASSWSGLGTQYF
TGTGCCAGCAGCTGGAGTGGGCTCGGTACGCAGTATTTT
>TRBJ2-2|TRBV7-9|15|few|.
CASSFDPLAGGELFF
TGTGCCAGCAGCTTTGATCCTTTGGCCGGCGGGGAGCTGTTTTTT
>TRBJ2-7|TRBV6-6|11|many|.
CASRLYDEQYF
TGTGCCAGCAGACTTTACGACGAGCAGTACTTC
>TRBJ2-7|TRBV10-3|14|few|.
CAIGKDYDAYEQYF
TGTGCCATCGGGAAAGATTACGATGCCTACGAGCAGTACTTC
>TRBJ2-5|TRBV7-2|18|.|TRBD2
CASSHGGLAGGRLETQYF
TGTGCCAGCAGCCATGGGGGGCTAGCGGGGGGACGGTTAGAGACCCAGTACTTC
>TRBJ2-5|TRBV20-1|16|once|TRBD2
CSARARGRARGETQYF
TGCAGTGCTAGGGCCCGCGGGAGGGCCCGTGGGGAGACCCAGTACTTC
>TRBJ2-7|TRBV2|15|few|.
CASMSRGALGYEQYF
TGTGCCAGCATGTCAAGGGGCGCCTTAGGTTACGAGCAGTACTTC
>TRBJ2-5|TRBV20-1|11|.|TRBD2
CSPAGRETQYF
TGCAGTCCGGCCGGGAGGGAGACCCAGTACTTC
>TRBJ2-4|TRBV29-1|16|many|.
CSVETPDPTDSGEQYF
TGCAGCGTTGAGACCCCAGACCCCACGGACTCGGGGGAGCAGTACTTC
>TRBJ2-5|TRBV5-1|15|many|TRBD2
CASSLRLAEEETQYF
TGCGCCAGCAGCTTGAGACTAGCGGAAGAAGAGACCCAGTACTTC
>TRBJ2-2|TRBV4-1|16|.|TRBD1
CASSREQGARTGELFF
TGCGCCAGCAGCCGAGAACAGGGGGCGCGGACCGGGGAGCTGTTTTTT
>TRBJ1-1|TRBV12-3/TRBV12-4|16|few|TRBD1
CASSGSGQGGATEAFF
TGTGCCAGCAGTGGGTCGGGGCAGGGGGGTGCCACTGAAGCTTTCTTT
>TRBJ2-1|TRBV5-1|15|many|TRBD1
CASSIGQGVSNEQFF
TGCGCCAGCAGTATAGGACAGGGTGTTTCCAATGAGCAGTTCTTC
>TRBJ2-1|TRBV11-2|16|few|TRBD2
CASSAFTSGSYNEQFF
TGTGCCAGCAGCGCCTTCACTAGCGGCTCCTACAATGAGCAGTTCTTC